What follows describes a single T cell receptor (beta chain). RNA totalling roughly 0.5 to 1 ug underwent reverse transcription with random hexamers. By means of immunoSEQ multiplex PCR, TCR beta CDR3 spanning 54 Vbeta and 13 Jbeta underwent amplification. TCRdb redid the calling of the immunoSEQ multiplex PCR reads with MiXCR, one entry per CDR3 protein. Among around 110,000 distinct CDR3 sequences listed, roughly 95% were seen once. The entry originates in a study of CD8 T cells in Susac syndrome. Study background: Among the Susac syndrome patients who underwent sequencing, about six had clinically active disease, while about 8 of them were in remission.

The germline gives CDR1 SGHNT, CDR2 YYREEE (reference sequence). J gave up 3 bases and V 0 bases, and 3 bases lay outside the gene matches. The CDR3 sequence is 15 residues long. The chain recombines TRBV5-4 with TRBJ2-1; 7 bases fit TRBD2. Material for sequencing was CD4+ T cells from PBMCs. This receptor was identified in a human donor with Susac syndrome. This CDR3 is CASSLDLAGYNEQFF. The CDR3 coding sequence is TGTGCCAGCAGCTTGGACTTAGCGGGCTACAATGAGCAGTTCTTC.